The 27 T cell receptor beta chains listed next were all sequenced from one sample in a study of Graves' ophthalmopathy and Graves' hyperthyroidism. The study amplified TCR beta CDR3 regions using RNA transcripts. Second-round multiplex PCR followed a first-round RT-PCR using HTBI primers. TCRdb fed the multiplex PCR reads into MiXCR, producing one record per CDR3 protein. The sample yields some 410,000 distinct CDR3 sequences, under 25% seen once. Material for sequencing was peripheral blood. These receptors all stem from a woman under 30 with stable Graves' hyperthyroidism.

This clonotype was seen many times. The gene calls are TRBV20-1 and TRBJ1-5, with 10 bases fitting TRBD1. The CDR3 length is 13 residues. The trim removed 3 bases at V and 6 bases at J, leaving 2 bases unmatched. Germline assignment: CDR1 DFQATT and CDR2 SNEGSKA (reference sequence). For the CDR3, the DNA is TGCAGTGCTAGTGGACAGGGGGTTCAGCCCCAGCATTTT. Encoded protein: CSASGQGVQPQHF.

The chain carries TRBV7-9 and TRBJ2-5, with D unclear. The CDR3 has 15 residues. Trimming left V 2 bases short and J 1 base short, with 11 bases between. The germline gives CDR1 SEHNR, CDR2 FQNEAQ (reference sequence). CDR3 DNA: TGTGCCAGCAGCTTATTTCGCAGATTCCAAGAGACCCAGTACTTC. It encodes CASSLFRRFQETQYF.

This clonotype was picked up many times. V and J are TRBV6-2 or TRBV6-3 and TRBJ1-2, with D possibly TRBD1 on 6 matching bases. Germline loops: CDR1 MNHEY, CDR2 SVGEGT. CDR3 length equals 13 residues. V was cut by 5 bases and J by 6 bases, with 13 bases left in between. The CDR3 DNA reads as TGTGCCAGCAGTACTAGGGGGACGGATGGCTACACCTTC. It encodes CASSTRGTDGYTF.

The table lists this clonotype with many counts. The rearrangement joins TRBV12-3 or TRBV12-4 to TRBJ2-7; tentatively, D is TRBD1 (6 bases). With 3 bases removed from V and 7 bases from J, the gap between germline ends came to 13 bases. The CDR3 loop spans 13 amino acids. In DNA form, the CDR3 reads TGTGCCAGCAGTTTCACAGGGTTTAGGGAGCAGTACTTC. Its translation is CASSFTGFREQYF.

In its sample, this clonotype was seen many times. The gene calls are TRBV20-1 and TRBJ1-6; tentatively, D is TRBD1 (6 bases). Trimming cost V 3 bases and J 4 bases, with 10 bases left between them. This CDR3 is built from 14 residues. Germline V gene lookup returns CDR1 DFQATT and CDR2 SNEGSKA (reference sequence). CDR3 DNA sequence: TGCAGTGCTAGTACGGGACAATATAATTCACCCCTCCACTTT. Protein sequence: CSASTGQYNSPLHF.

This clonotype has a count of ten or more. The chain couples TRBV6-1 to TRBJ1-2, with 7 bases aligning to TRBD1. The CDR3 spans 15 residues. From germline, CDR1 is MNHNS and CDR2 SASEGT. With 6 bases clipped from V and 0 bases from J, the junction kept 7 bases outside the gene matches. CDR3 protein: CASSPGDRTNYGYTF. The DNA for the CDR3 is TGTGCCAGCAGCCCTGGGGACAGAACTAACTATGGCTACACCTTC.

The rearrangement links TRBV25-1 to TRBJ1-4; D may be TRBD1 (5 bases). V lost 3 bases to trimming and J lost 8 bases, with 16 bases between them. Germline CDR1 reads MGHDK; CDR2 reads SYGVNS. The CDR3 has 15 residues. CDR3 bases: TGTGCCAGCAGTGATATGGGGACCCCGGGGGAAAAACTGTTTTTT. Protein: CASSDMGTPGEKLFF.

This clonotype was seen only a few times. The chain recombines TRBV6-1 with TRBJ1-2; TRBD1 agrees at 8 bases. The V gene's germline CDR1 is MNHNS and CDR2 SASEGT. The CDR3 covers 17 residues. Trimming at V came to 2 bases and at J to 6 bases, leaving 14 bases not matched to a gene. CDR3 sequence reads: CASSEPPRTGRFDGYTF. In nucleotides, the CDR3 is TGTGCCAGCAGTGAACCCCCCCGGACAGGGAGATTCGATGGCTACACCTTC.

Many counts were recorded for this clonotype. The chain combines TRBV6-2 or TRBV6-3 with TRBJ2-7, with a possible D match to TRBD1 (6 bases). Per the germline V gene, CDR1 is MNHEY and CDR2 is SVGEGT. CDR3 length: 14 residues. Trimming cost V 4 bases and J 5 bases, with 15 bases left between them. CDR3 loop: CASSSRWNRDEQYF. The CDR3 coding sequence is TGTGCCAGCAGTTCCAGGTGGAACAGGGACGAGCAGTACTTC.

This clonotype turned up a few times. The chain recombines TRBV6-5 with TRBJ1-2; 8 bases agree with TRBD1. Germline trimming cut 0 bases from V and 6 bases from J; bases unmatched to any gene: 6. There are 15 residues in the CDR3. Germline V lookup: CDR1 MNHEY, CDR2 SVGAGI. CDR3 loop: CASSYSGQGANGYTF. The CDR3 DNA reads as TGTGCCAGCAGTTACTCCGGACAGGGCGCCAATGGCTACACCTTC.

J is TRBJ1-1 and V is TRBV30; 8 bases align to TRBD1. Germline assignment: CDR1 GTSNPN and CDR2 SVGIG (reference sequence). The length of the CDR3 is 13 residues. The V and J ends lost 0 bases and 5 bases, in that order; junction bases with no gene match: 2. CDR3 sequence (DNA): TGTGCCTGGAGTGTGCAGGGGGCAACTGAAGCTTTCTTT. Encoded protein: CAWSVQGATEAFF.

This clonotype occurred many times. V usage is TRBV6-9 and J usage is TRBJ2-7; D is unresolved. Germline V gives CDR1 MNHGY, CDR2 SVAAGI. The CDR3 contains 10 residues. V was trimmed by 7 bases and J by 4 bases, leaving 5 bases between them. This chain's CDR3 is CASTCYEQYF. Written as DNA, the CDR3 is TGTGCCAGCACTTGTTACGAGCAGTACTTC.

This clonotype was counted at least ten times. The gene calls are TRBV5-1 and TRBJ1-1; 9 bases line up with TRBD1. Germline lookup yields CDR1 SGHRS and CDR2 YFSETQ. The CDR3 length is 14 residues. The V and J ends lost 3 bases and 6 bases, in that order; junction bases with no gene match: 6. CDR3 sequence (DNA): TGCGCCAGCAGCTGGGGGGACAGGGTGGCTGAAGCTTTCTTT. This encodes CASSWGDRVAEAFF.

This clonotype was seen ten or more times. The chain carries TRBV28 and TRBJ2-7, with 7 positions matching TRBD1. CDR1 and CDR2 (germline): MDHEN, SYDVKM. The CDR3 spans 12 residues. Losses at the gene ends were 6 bases for V and 6 bases for J; bases not matched to a gene: 5. The CDR3 is CASSLGGAEQYF. DNA for the CDR3: TGTGCCAGCAGCCTAGGGGGCGCCGAGCAGTACTTC.

This clonotype came up many times. The V gene is TRBV12-3 or TRBV12-4, the J gene TRBJ1-2; 10 nucleotides agree with TRBD1. V lost 5 bases, J lost 2 bases, and 8 bases stayed unmatched. The CDR3 contains 16 residues. CDR3 region: CASSVGTGVANYGYTF. DNA for the CDR3: TGTGCCAGCAGTGTCGGGACAGGGGTCGCCAACTATGGCTACACCTTC.

The chain joins TRBV6-1 to TRBJ1-1, with 9 bases fitting TRBD1. The CDR3 sequence is 16 residues long. V shed 5 bases, J shed 1 base, and the junction held 8 bases outside the gene matches. CDR1 and CDR2 (germline): MNHNS, SASEGT. Written as DNA, the CDR3 is TGTGCCAGCAGTCGGGACAGGGCCGACTCGAACACTGAAGCTTTCTTT. It yields the protein CASSRDRADSNTEAFF.

This clonotype was counted at least ten times. The J gene is TRBJ1-6, the V gene TRBV20-1; D gene ambiguous. The CDR3 consists of 14 residues. V lost 3 bases, J lost 7 bases, and 13 bases lay in between. CDR1 and CDR2 (germline): DFQATT, SNEGSKA (reference sequence). CDR3 in DNA: TGCAGTGCTAGCCCCGGGCCTTCGAATTCACCCCTCCACTTT. This translates into CSASPGPSNSPLHF.

The chain has TRBV30 and TRBJ1-5, with D perhaps TRBD1 (5 bases). Trimming cost V 8 bases and J 5 bases, with 16 bases left between them. The germline V gene encodes CDR1 GTSNPN and CDR2 SVGIG (reference sequence). The CDR3 has 13 amino acids. The CDR3 DNA reads as TGTGCCAGCCCCGGGACTAAATATCAGCCCCAGCATTTT. Protein sequence: CASPGTKYQPQHF.

The chain joins TRBV28 to TRBJ1-5; no clear D. Germline V CDR1 and CDR2: MDHEN, SYDVKM. The CDR3 extends over 12 amino acids. V was shortened by 6 bases and J by 5 bases, with 8 bases between the two germline ends. The CDR3 DNA sequence: TGTGCCAGCAGGCCCCCAGATCAGCCCCAGCATTTT. Its translation: CASRPPDQPQHF.

This clonotype was observed many times. V and J are TRBV6-1 and TRBJ1-5, with TRBD1 matching over 7 bases. Germline values: CDR1 MNHNS, CDR2 SASEGT. The V segment lost 5 bases and the J segment 3 bases; nucleotides outside the gene matches: 4. The CDR3 loop spans 14 amino acids. CDR3 protein: CASSLTGNNQPQHF. The CDR3 region has the DNA TGTGCCAGCAGTCTGACAGGGAACAATCAGCCCCAGCATTTT.

Worth noting for this clonotype: This may come from a read error, since a much larger clone is one base off. The chain recombines TRBV6-2 or TRBV6-3 with TRBJ1-1; no clear D gene. There are 13 residues in the CDR3. Germline loops: CDR1 MNHEY, CDR2 SVGEGT. With 0 bases removed from V and 4 bases from J, the gap between germline ends came to 6 bases. CDR3 coding DNA: TGTGCCAGCAGTTACTCGACAAGCACTGAAGCTTTCTTT. This codes for CASSYSTSTEAFF.

This clonotype occurred many times. The J gene is TRBJ1-1, the V gene TRBV12-3 or TRBV12-4, with TRBD1 as a possible D gene (6 bases). V lost 3 bases, J lost 11 bases, and 19 bases lay in between. This CDR3 region has 14 residues. The CDR3 coding sequence is TGTGCCAGCAGTTTTCCCTCAACGACAGGCATTGCTTTCTTT. It encodes CASSFPSTTGIAFF.

This clonotype was counted ten times or more. The chain recombines TRBV6-5 with TRBJ1-1; a possible D gene is TRBD1 (5 bases). V gave up 3 bases and J gave up 0 bases, with 8 bases separating them. CDR1 and CDR2 (germline): MNHEY, SVGAGI. The CDR3 length is 14 residues. This CDR3 is CASSYRDVNTEAFF. As DNA, the CDR3 is TGTGCCAGCAGTTATCGGGACGTGAACACTGAAGCTTTCTTT.

This clonotype was counted many times. The rearrangement links TRBV12-3 or TRBV12-4 to TRBJ1-1, with 7 bases lining up with TRBD1. This CDR3 region has 17 residues. V trimming: 3 bases; J trimming: 5 bases; junction bases outside the gene matches: 15. The CDR3 protein is CASSFYPTGRINTEAFF. CDR3 bases: TGTGCCAGCAGTTTTTACCCGACAGGGCGAATTAATACTGAAGCTTTCTTT.

This clonotype has just a few counts. A read error is likely, as this CDR3 ends without the conserved phenylalanine or tryptophan. The chain recombines TRBV5-1 with TRBJ2-2, with D perhaps matching TRBD1 or TRBD2 (5 bases each). V was clipped by 2 bases and J by 1 base, with 9 bases between them. CDR1 and CDR2 (germline): SGHRS, YFSETQ. This CDR3 region has 15 residues. CDR3 in DNA: TGCGCCAGCAGCTTCGACAGCGGGAACACCGGGGAGCTGTTTGTT. Encoded protein: CASSFDSGNTGELFV.

This chain connects TRBV2 to TRBJ1-2; 7 positions agree with TRBD1. V lost 6 bases to trimming and J lost 3 bases; unmatched junction nucleotides: 4. CDR3 length: 13 amino acids. Looked up from germline, CDR1 is SNHLY and CDR2 is FYNNEI. The CDR3 DNA is TGTGCCAGCAGGGGACAGCTTTACTATGGCTACACCTTC. Encoded protein: CASRGQLYYGYTF.

This clonotype was seen many times. The V call is TRBV15, the J call TRBJ2-5; D might be TRBD1 or TRBD2, each matching 5 bases. CDR3 length: 15 amino acids. V lost 5 bases and J lost 5, with 18 bases in between. Per germline, CDR1 LNHNV and CDR2 YYDKDF (reference sequence). The CDR3 loop is CATSGGYGEGETQYF. The CDR3 DNA follows: TGTGCCACCAGCGGGGGTTATGGCGAAGGGGAGACCCAGTACTTC.